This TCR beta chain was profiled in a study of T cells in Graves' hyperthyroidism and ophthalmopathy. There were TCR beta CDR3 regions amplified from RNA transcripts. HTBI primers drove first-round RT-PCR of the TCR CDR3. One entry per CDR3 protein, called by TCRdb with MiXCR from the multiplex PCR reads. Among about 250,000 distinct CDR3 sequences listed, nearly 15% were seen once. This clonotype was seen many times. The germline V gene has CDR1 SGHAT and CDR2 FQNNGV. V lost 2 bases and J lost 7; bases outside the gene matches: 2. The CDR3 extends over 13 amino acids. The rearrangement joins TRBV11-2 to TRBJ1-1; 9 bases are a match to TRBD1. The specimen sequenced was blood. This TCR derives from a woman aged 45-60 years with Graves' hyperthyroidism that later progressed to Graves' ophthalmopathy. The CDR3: CASSLRTGVEAFF. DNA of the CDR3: TGTGCCAGCAGCTTAAGGACAGGGGTTGAAGCTTTCTTT. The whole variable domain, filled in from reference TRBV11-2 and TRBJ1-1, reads EAGVAQSPRYKIIEKRQSVAFWCNPISGHATLYWYQQILGQGPKLLIQFQNNGVVDDSQLPKDRFSAERLKGVDSTLKIQPAKLEDSAVYLCASSLRTGVEAFFGQGTRLTVV.